This T cell receptor (beta chain) derives from a study of shared clonotypes between healthy human individuals. Study-wide results and caveats: In the sorted subsets, rarefaction showed sequencing was incomplete despite large depth.

Terminally differentiated effector memory CD45RA+ cells were excluded by CCR7 positive selection of CD45RO-negative cells. Details on this clone: No antigen is known for it.

Investigators spread the genomic DNA of each subset evenly over several immunoSEQ plates. Clones were read by immunoSEQ multiplex PCR, and TCRdb kept only the in-frame ones, dropping some. The sample records about 580,000 clones, roughly 98% being singletons. CDR1 SGDLS and CDR2 YYNGEE come from the germline V gene. The V gene end was trimmed by 3 bases and the J gene end by 3 bases; junction bases not matched to a gene: 5. CDR3 length: 14 amino acids. The sequenced sample was naive CD8+ T cells sorted from blood. The chain has TRBV9 and TRBJ2-7; TRBD2 agrees at 8 bases. The sequence came from a young man in good health. CDR3 nucleotides: TGTGCCAGCAGCGAAGCGGGGGAAAGCTACGAGCAGTACTTC. Translating it yields CASSEAGESYEQYF.